These 26 T cell receptor beta chains were sequenced from one sample in a study of blood T cell repertoires in COVID-19. Data came from immunoSEQ multiplex PCR; TCRdb stores just in-frame clones and leaves some out. Among approximately 75,000 clones listed, 82% were seen once. The specimen was peripheral blood. These TCRs come from a woman older than 75 with acute or convalescent COVID-19.

The chain couples TRBV27 to TRBJ1-5; 10 bases fit TRBD1. The CDR3 covers 15 residues. Germline loops: CDR1 MNHEY, CDR2 SMNVEV (reference sequence). With 5 bases clipped from V and 5 bases from J, the junction kept 6 bases outside the gene matches. The DNA of the CDR3 is TGTGCCAGCAGTCTAGGCGGGACAGGGGATCAGCCCCAGCATTTT. Translation gives CASSLGGTGDQPQHF.

This clone occurred once. J is TRBJ2-3 and V is TRBV5-1; TRBD1 matches at 10 bases. The ends lost 4 bases at V and 2 bases at J; junction bases unmatched: 7. Germline CDR1 and CDR2: SGHRS and YFSETQ. CDR3 length: 16 residues. The chain's CDR3 is CASSPGTGAFTDTQYF. Here the CDR3 DNA reads TGCGCCAGCAGCCCGGGGACAGGGGCCTTCACAGATACGCAGTATTTT.

V gene TRBV6-5 combines with J gene TRBJ1-2; TRBD1 agrees at 10 bases. The CDR3 is made up of 13 amino acids. Trimming removed 6 bases from V and 7 bases from J; junction bases left unmatched: 5. Germline-derived CDR1 and CDR2 are MNHEY and SVGAGI. This CDR3 is CASRRGTGAGYTF. CDR3 nucleotides: TGTGCCAGCAGAAGAGGGACAGGGGCTGGCTACACCTTC.

The V and J genes are TRBV7-9 and TRBJ2-7, with 9 bases identical to TRBD2. J gave up 6 bases and V 1 base, and 7 bases lay outside the gene matches. CDR1 SEHNR and CDR2 FQNEAQ come from the germline V gene (reference sequence). This CDR3 spans 15 amino acids. The CDR3 DNA follows: TGTGCCAGCAGCTTAGTAGGTAGCGGGGGTGGCGAGCAGTACTTC. It codes for CASSLVGSGGGEQYF. The full variable domain, completed using reference TRBV7-9 and TRBJ2-7, is DTGVSQNPRHKITKRGQNVTFRCDPISEHNRLYWYRQTLGQGPEFLTYFQNEAQLEKSRLLSDRFSAERPKGSFSTLEIQRTEQGDSAMYLCASSLVGSGGGEQYFGPGTRLTVT.

This rearrangement joins TRBV25-1 to TRBJ1-4; 9 nucleotides align to TRBD1. In germline, CDR1 is MGHDK, CDR2 SYGVNS. The CDR3 contains 15 residues. Losses at the gene ends were 2 bases for V and 6 bases for J; bases not matched to a gene: 4. The CDR3 bases are TGTGCCAGCAGTGAAAACAGGGGGCTGTATGAAAAACTGTTTTTT. This sequence encodes CASSENRGLYEKLFF.

This clone was recorded once. This chain uses TRBV6-4 with TRBJ2-3, with D tentatively TRBD1 (6 bases). This CDR3 contains 14 residues. Germline-derived CDR1 and CDR2 are MRHNA and SNTAGT. V was clipped by 4 bases and J by 3 bases, with 11 bases between them. The CDR3 DNA is TGTGCCAGCAGTGTACAGGGTATAACAGATACGCAGTATTTT. Translating it yields CASSVQGITDTQYF.

This clone was seen more than once but under ten times. The chain carries TRBV29-1 and TRBJ1-4; 7 bases map to TRBD1. The CDR3 sequence is 13 residues long. V was pared by 7 bases and J by 8 bases, with 10 bases of the junction left unmatched. The germline CDR1 and CDR2 sequences are SQVTM and ANQGSEA. The CDR3 reads CSAKEGAGEKLFF. CDR3 DNA sequence: TGCAGCGCTAAGGAGGGGGCTGGCGAAAAACTGTTTTTT.

The chain uses TRBV11-3 and TRBJ2-2; tentative D call: TRBD2 (6 bases). V was cut by 1 base and J by 7 bases, with 13 bases left in between. The CDR3 is 15 residues long. Germline-derived CDR1 and CDR2 are SGHNT and YENEEA. The CDR3 region is CASSLGGTEGGELFF. For the CDR3, the DNA is TGTGCCAGCAGCTTAGGAGGGACTGAAGGCGGGGAGCTGTTTTTT. Drawing the rest from reference TRBV11-3 and TRBJ2-2, the complete variable domain is EAGVVQSPRYKIIEKKQPVAFWCNPISGHNTLYWYLQNLGQGPELLIRYENEEAVDDSQLPKDRFSAERLKGVDSTLKIQPAELGDSAVYLCASSLGGTEGGELFFGEGSRLTVL.

V and J are TRBV7-2 and TRBJ1-2, with 11 bases fitting TRBD1. Trimming took 2 bases from V and 2 from J; bases not matched to a gene: 13. Germline CDR1 and CDR2: SGHTA and FQGNSA. The CDR3 has 19 residues. The CDR3 is CASSLSLGTGGLKNYGYTF. CDR3 sequence (DNA): TGTGCCAGCAGCTTAAGTCTAGGGACAGGGGGGCTTAAGAACTATGGCTACACCTTC.

This sequence joins TRBV5-6 and TRBJ1-2, with 12 bases lining up with TRBD1. V shed 5 bases and J 4 bases; nucleotides not matched to a gene: 15. This CDR3 is built from 18 residues. In germline, CDR1 is SGHDT, CDR2 YYEEEE. CDR3: CASRWRRGQGAISYGYTF. The CDR3 coding sequence is TGTGCCAGCAGATGGAGGCGGGGACAGGGGGCTATTAGCTATGGCTACACCTTC.

V is TRBV19 and J is TRBJ1-3; no clear D gene. The V gene's germline CDR1 is LNHDA and CDR2 SQIVND (reference sequence). The CDR3 is 14 residues long. V was cut by 10 bases and J by 0 bases, with 13 bases left in between. The CDR3 nucleotides are TGTGCCAATGGGGAGGGCTCCTCTGGAAACACCATATATTTT. Encoded protein: CANGEGSSGNTIYF.

The chain has TRBV4-1 and TRBJ2-7; a weak D match, TRBD2 (5 bases). The CDR3 spans 13 residues. Trimming removed 4 bases at V and 2 bases at J, with 9 bases between. CDR1 is MGHRA and CDR2 is YSYEKL in the germline V gene. CDR3 bases: TGCGCCAGCAGCCCGGAGGATGCCTACGAGCAGTACTTC. The encoded protein is CASSPEDAYEQYF.

This chain connects TRBV7-9 to TRBJ2-5; TRBD2 agrees at 7 bases. Looked up from germline, CDR1 is SEHNR and CDR2 is FQNEAQ (reference sequence). CDR3 length: 14 amino acids. Trimming at V came to 4 bases and at J to 0 bases, leaving 2 bases not matched to a gene. CDR3 bases: TGTGCCAGCAGCTGGGGGGGACACCAAGAGACCCAGTACTTC. Its protein is CASSWGGHQETQYF.

The V gene is TRBV6-2 or TRBV6-3, the J gene TRBJ2-3; D is possibly TRBD2 (7 bases). Trimming stripped 2 bases from V and 3 bases from J, with 18 bases between. The CDR3 has 17 amino acids. CDR1 and CDR2 from the germline V gene are MNHEY and SVGEGT. The CDR3: CASSYGPGGGVTDTQYF. The CDR3 region has the DNA TGTGCCAGCAGTTACGGCCCGGGGGGCGGTGTTACAGATACGCAGTATTTT.

This rearrangement joins TRBV7-2 to TRBJ2-1, with D hard to call. The CDR3 consists of 18 residues. V was clipped by 5 bases and J by 2 bases, with 22 bases between them. Germline CDR1 reads SGHTA; CDR2 reads FQGNSA. In DNA form, the CDR3 reads TGTGCCAGCAGCGTATCCAGTCCCATGCAGGTTCCCTACAATGAGCAGTTCTTC. Translating it yields CASSVSSPMQVPYNEQFF.

The rearrangement joins TRBV11-3 to TRBJ2-1; 7 positions match TRBD2. The CDR3 is 14 residues long. V lost 5 bases and J lost 5; bases outside the gene matches: 6. Per germline, CDR1 SGHNT and CDR2 YENEEA. CDR3 DNA sequence: TGTGCCAGCAGCCCCGGTGCGGGGGACAATGAGCAGTTCTTC. Protein: CASSPGAGDNEQFF.

The chain combines TRBV5-1 with TRBJ1-2; a possible D gene is TRBD1 (5 bases). V gave up 5 bases and J gave up 4 bases, with 12 bases separating them. This CDR3 has 13 amino acids. CDR1 and CDR2 (germline): SGHRS, YFSETQ. The CDR3 DNA reads as TGCGCCAGCAGACAGGACACATTCTATGGCTACACCTTC. Amino acid sequence: CASRQDTFYGYTF. The full variable domain, its missing parts supplied by reference TRBV5-1 and TRBJ1-2, is KAGVTQTPRYLIKTRGQQVTLSCSPISGHRSVSWYQQTPGQGLQFLFEYFSETQRNKGNFPGRFSGRQFSNSRSEMNVSTLELGDSALYLCASRQDTFYGYTFGSGTRLTVV.

This clone appeared a single time. The chain combines TRBV18 with TRBJ2-5, with a tentative D call TRBD2 (6 bases). Germline-derived CDR1 and CDR2 are KGHSH and LQKENI. V was shortened by 2 bases and J by 9 bases, with 10 bases between the two germline ends. This CDR3 region has 12 residues. CDR3 residues: CASSPGGKAQYF. Here the CDR3 DNA reads TGTGCCAGCTCACCAGGGGGGAAAGCCCAGTACTTC.

The table lists this clone with a count of one. The rearrangement links TRBV5-1 to TRBJ1-4, with D possibly being TRBD1 (6 bases). The V end was cut by 6 bases, the J end by 6 bases, with 18 bases between. This CDR3 has 15 residues. The germline CDR1 and CDR2 sequences are SGHRS and YFSETQ. CDR3 DNA: TGCGCCAGCAACCCTGGGGGCAGACAAGATGAAAAACTGTTTTTT. This codes for CASNPGGRQDEKLFF.

V gene TRBV7-8 combines with J gene TRBJ1-1; 8 bases map to TRBD1. Germline V gives CDR1 SGHVS, CDR2 FQNEAQ. CDR3 size: 15 residues. With 2 bases clipped from V and 6 bases from J, the junction kept 8 bases outside the gene matches. The CDR3 DNA reads TGTGCCAGCAGCTTAAGACAGGGGATTGGCGCTGAAGCTTTCTTT. Translating gives CASSLRQGIGAEAFF.

This clone appeared a single time. The V gene is TRBV7-2, the J gene TRBJ2-1; weak D call: TRBD2 (5 bases). This CDR3 region has 16 residues. Trimming stripped 1 base from V and 0 bases from J, with 10 bases between. Germline CDR1 is SGHTA and CDR2 is FQGNSA. The CDR3 DNA is TGTGCCAGCAGCTTAGGTCCGGGGATCTCCTACAATGAGCAGTTCTTC. This encodes CASSLGPGISYNEQFF. The complete variable domain, with remaining parts taken from reference TRBV7-2 and TRBJ2-1, reads GAGVSQSPSNKVTEKGKDVELRCDPISGHTALYWYRQSLGQGLEFLIYFQGNSAPDKSGLPSDRFSAERTGGSVSTLTIQRTQQEDSAVYLCASSLGPGISYNEQFFGPGTRLTVL.

The genes are TRBV6-5 and TRBJ1-1; TRBD1 matches 11 bases. Germline values: CDR1 MNHEY, CDR2 SVGAGI. This CDR3 has 16 amino acids. J lost 5 bases, V lost 4 bases, and 9 bases had no gene match. CDR3 sequence reads: CASSSGQGARGTEAFF. CDR3 in DNA: TGTGCCAGCAGTTCAGGACAGGGGGCGCGGGGGACTGAAGCTTTCTTT.

V and J are TRBV2 and TRBJ2-3; D is uncertain. The V gene's germline CDR1 is SNHLY and CDR2 FYNNEI. The CDR3 length is 15 residues. Trimming pared 3 bases from V and 0 bases from J, leaving 10 bases between. CDR3 nucleotide sequence: TGTGCCAGCAGTGATCGGGTGACTAGCACAGATACGCAGTATTTT. It specifies CASSDRVTSTDTQYF. Drawing the rest from reference TRBV2 and TRBJ2-3, the complete variable domain is EPEVTQTPSHQVTQMGQEVILRCVPISNHLYFYWYRQILGQKVEFLVSFYNNEISEKSEIFDDQFSVERPDGSNFTLKIRSTKLEDSAMYFCASSDRVTSTDTQYFGPGTRLTVL.

The genes are TRBV3-1 (or the pseudogene TRBV3-2) and TRBJ2-3, with TRBD2 as a possible D gene (7 bases). Germline V CDR1 and CDR2: LGHDT, YNNKEL (reference sequence). This CDR3 spans 16 amino acids. The V and J ends lost 1 base and 5 bases respectively, with 16 bases between them. In nucleotides, the CDR3 is TGTGCCAGCAGCCAAGCAGGGCGGGGGCGCGGAGATACGCAGTATTTT. The encoded protein is CASSQAGRGRGDTQYF.

This clone was counted between two and nine times. The chain employs TRBV4-2 and TRBJ2-1, with 11 positions matching TRBD2. V dropped 0 bases and J dropped 3; count of bases not matched to a gene: 4. The CDR3 consists of 17 residues. Germline-derived CDR1 and CDR2 are LGHNA and YNFKEQ. CDR3 DNA: TGTGCCAGCAGCCAAGATGGGGGGACTAGCGGCTACAATGAGCAGTTCTTC. This gives the protein CASSQDGGTSGYNEQFF.

This clone was seen more than once but under ten times. The CDR3 nucleotides are TGTGCCACCAGCAGAGATGTTGGAGGAAGGACTAGAGGAGAGACCCAGTACTTC. Translated: CATSRDVGGRTRGETQYF. The V call is TRBV15, the J call TRBJ2-5, with 7 bases fitting TRBD2. Trimming at V came to 0 bases and at J to 4 bases, leaving 14 bases not matched to a gene. Germline loops: CDR1 LNHNV, CDR2 YYDKDF (reference sequence). The CDR3 extends over 18 amino acids.